The TCR beta chain under discussion was sequenced for a study of blood T cells in healthy people across ages. Per sample, extraction of total RNA gave at least 6 micrograms in every case. Study findings and constraints: Bulk PBMC profiling left naive and antigen-experienced comparisons inconclusive.

This clonotype was detected a few times. Its antigen remains unidentified. The authors ran a second PCR of about 7 to 11 cycles using a sample-barcoded 5' primer and a J-beta primer mix. TCRdb ran MiXCR on the 5' RACE reads and lists one entry per CDR3 protein. The data hold over 750,000 distinct CDR3 sequences, with around 25% observed a single time. These data also formed part of another study, on T cells of mothers and their children.

The receptor was isolated from a boy aged 10-17 years in good health. Sample: blood.

For the CDR3, the DNA is TGTGCCAGCAGCCAGAGAGAAGAGACCCAGTACTTC. Translation gives CASSQREETQYF. The chain employs TRBV3-1 and TRBJ2-5; unclear D gene. The CDR3 has 12 amino acids. V lost 3 bases, J lost 3 bases, and 5 bases lay in between. Germline V gene data show CDR1 as LGHDT and CDR2 as YNNKEL (reference sequence).